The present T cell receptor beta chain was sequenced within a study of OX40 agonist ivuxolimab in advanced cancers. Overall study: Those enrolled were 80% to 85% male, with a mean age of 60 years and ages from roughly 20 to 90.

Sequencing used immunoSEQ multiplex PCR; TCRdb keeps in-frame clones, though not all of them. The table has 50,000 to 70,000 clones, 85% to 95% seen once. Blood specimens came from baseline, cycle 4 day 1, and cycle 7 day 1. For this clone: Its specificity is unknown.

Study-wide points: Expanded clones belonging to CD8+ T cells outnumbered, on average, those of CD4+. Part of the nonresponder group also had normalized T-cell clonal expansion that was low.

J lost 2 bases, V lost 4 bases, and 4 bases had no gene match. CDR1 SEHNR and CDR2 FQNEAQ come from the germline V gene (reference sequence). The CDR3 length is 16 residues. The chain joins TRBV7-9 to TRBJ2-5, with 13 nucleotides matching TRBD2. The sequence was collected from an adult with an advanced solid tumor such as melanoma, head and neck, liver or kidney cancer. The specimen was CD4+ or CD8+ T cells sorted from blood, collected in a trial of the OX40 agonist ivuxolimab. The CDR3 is CASSSRGLAGQETQYF. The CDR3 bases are TGTGCCAGCAGCTCAAGGGGACTAGCGGGACAAGAGACCCAGTACTTC.